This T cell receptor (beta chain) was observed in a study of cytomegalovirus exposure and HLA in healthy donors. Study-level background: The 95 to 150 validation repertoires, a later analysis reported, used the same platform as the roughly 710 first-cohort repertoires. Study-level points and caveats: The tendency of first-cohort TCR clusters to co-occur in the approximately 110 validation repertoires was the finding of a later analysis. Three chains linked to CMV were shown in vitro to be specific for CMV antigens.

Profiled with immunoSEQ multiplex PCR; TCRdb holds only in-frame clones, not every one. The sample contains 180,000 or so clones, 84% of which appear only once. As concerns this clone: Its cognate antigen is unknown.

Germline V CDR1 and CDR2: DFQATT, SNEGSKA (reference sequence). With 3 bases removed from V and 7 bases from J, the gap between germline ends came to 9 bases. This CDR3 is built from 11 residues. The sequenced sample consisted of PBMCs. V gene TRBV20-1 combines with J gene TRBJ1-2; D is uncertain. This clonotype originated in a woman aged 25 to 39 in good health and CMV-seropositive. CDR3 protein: CSARRGIGYTF. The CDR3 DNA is TGCAGTGCTAGGCGAGGGATTGGCTACACCTTC.